A single sample gave rise to the 32 T cell receptor beta chains below, sequenced in a study of T-cell memory formation after mild COVID-19 (dated by TCRdb to the early 2020s). Receptor amplification or capture employed 5' RACE. Reads for this sample came from an Illumina NovaSeq 6000. TCRdb reanalyzed the raw reads on its own, using fastp at Q25 for trimming and MiXCR for clone calling, and kept in-frame beta chains. Each CDR3 protein gets just one entry, which takes the most common genes and DNA from the rows behind it. Counted in this sample were 200,000 or so distinct CDR3 sequences; 7.5% to 10% of them appeared once. Approximately 3.3% of the sample is taken by the ten largest. The sequencing sample was made of PBMCs or a T cell subset sorted from them (not recorded which). These receptors were obtained from a man between 18 and 35 years old who had mild COVID-19 (a few samples of this study predate the infection). The sample titles of this study are shuffled in the database, so cell type and time point are left out; the donor was told from shared clones.

This sequence joins TRBV6-5 and TRBJ2-1; 8 bases match TRBD1. Germline-derived CDR1 and CDR2 are MNHEY and SVGAGI. This CDR3 has 15 amino acids. V shed 5 bases, J shed 10 bases, and the junction held 13 bases outside the gene matches. DNA for the CDR3: TGTGCCAGCAGTGACACGGACAGGGTCGTAAAGGAGCAGTTCTTC. Protein sequence: CASSDTDRVVKEQFF.

This clonotype has only a few counts. CDR3: CASSLDISYEQYF. DNA for the CDR3: TGTGCCAGCAGTTTAGACATTTCCTACGAGCAGTACTTC. The chain employs TRBV12-3 or TRBV12-4 and TRBJ2-7; D gene uncertain. This CDR3 region has 13 residues. The V end lost 1 base, the J end lost 1 base, and 5 bases lay between the germline ends.

In this sample, this clonotype turned up a few times. The chain has TRBV7-2 and TRBJ1-1, with unresolved D. This CDR3 region has 13 residues. Trimming shortened V by 5 bases and J by 0 bases, and 7 bases separated the two germline ends. The germline CDR1 and CDR2 sequences are SGHTA and FQGNSA. CDR3 DNA sequence: TGTGCCAGCAGCCTTTATATGAACACTGAAGCTTTCTTT. Translation: CASSLYMNTEAFF.

V gene TRBV2 combines with J gene TRBJ2-2; weak D call: TRBD1 (6 bases). The V end was cut by 4 bases, the J end by 9 bases, with 9 bases between. The germline V gene encodes CDR1 SNHLY and CDR2 FYNNEI. The CDR3 has 12 residues. CDR3 sequence: CASSVGTRELFF. Here the CDR3 DNA reads TGTGCCAGCAGTGTTGGGACAAGGGAGCTGTTTTTT.

J is TRBJ2-3 and V is TRBV5-1; 12 bases are a match to TRBD2. V was clipped by 4 bases and J by 5 bases; unmatched bases: 2. This CDR3 has 14 amino acids. The germline V gene encodes CDR1 SGHRS and CDR2 YFSETQ. CDR3 in DNA: TGCGCCAGCAGCCTAGCGGGGGGGAGAGATACGCAGTATTTT. Amino acid sequence: CASSLAGGRDTQYF.

As DNA, the CDR3 is TGTGCCAGCAGCCAGGTTACTAGTTACGGCGATGAGCAGTTCTTC. Translated: CASSQVTSYGDEQFF. The J gene is TRBJ2-1, the V gene TRBV4-2, with TRBD2 as a possible D gene (5 bases). Germline V gene sequence: CDR1 LGHNA, CDR2 YNFKEQ. V dropped 3 bases and J dropped 8 bases, with 17 bases sitting between them. The length of the CDR3 is 15 residues.

There are many counts of this clonotype. The chain is built from TRBV6-5 and TRBJ1-1, with no clear D. V dropped 0 bases and J dropped 5 bases, with 4 bases sitting between them. The CDR3 runs to 12 residues. The germline CDR1 and CDR2 sequences are MNHEY and SVGAGI. The CDR3 coding sequence is TGTGCCAGCAGTTACTCGCCTACTGAAGCTTTCTTT. Translation: CASSYSPTEAFF.

The gene calls are TRBV7-7 and TRBJ2-7, with 9 bases matching TRBD2. This CDR3 contains 15 residues. Per germline, CDR1 SSHAT and CDR2 FNYEAQ (reference sequence). The CDR3 DNA is TGTGCTAGCAGCGATAAGCGGGGGGCCAGCTACGAGCAGTACGTC. Encoded protein: CASSDKRGASYEQYV.

This clonotype has a handful of counts. The chain joins TRBV4-3 to TRBJ2-2, with TRBD2 matching over 11 bases. The germline V gene has CDR1 LGHNA and CDR2 YSLEER. The CDR3 covers 16 residues. V shed 6 bases and J 3 bases; nucleotides not matched to a gene: 6. The CDR3 spells CASRSGTSGYTGELFF. The CDR3 nucleotides are TGCGCCAGCAGATCAGGGACTAGCGGTTACACCGGGGAGCTGTTTTTT.

This clonotype was seen ten or more times. CDR3 amino acids: CASQGTSYNEQFF. CDR3 bases: TGTGCCAGCCAGGGAACGTCCTACAATGAGCAGTTCTTC. V is TRBV2 and J is TRBJ2-1; possible D gene TRBD1, 5 bases. Germline loops: CDR1 SNHLY, CDR2 FYNNEI. Trimming took 8 bases from V and 1 from J, leaving 9 bases between them. The CDR3 has 13 amino acids. Looking up the rest from reference TRBV2 and TRBJ2-1 gives the full variable domain: EPEVTQTPSHQVTQMGQEVILRCVPISNHLYFYWYRQILGQKVEFLVSFYNNEISEKSEIFDDQFSVERPDGSNFTLKIRSTKLEDSAMYFCASQGTSYNEQFFGPGTRLTVL.

This chain connects TRBV5-1 to TRBJ1-4, with 7 nucleotides matching TRBD1. Looked up from germline, CDR1 is SGHRS and CDR2 is YFSETQ. CDR3 size: 14 residues. Trimming cost V 5 bases and J 2 bases; bases outside gene matches: 3. In DNA, the CDR3 is TGCGCCAGCAGACGGGACAGCACTAATGAAAAACTGTTTTTT. It encodes CASRRDSTNEKLFF.

This chain links TRBV7-3 with TRBJ2-3; D not resolved. The V and J ends lost 3 bases and 2 bases respectively, with 9 bases between them. The length of the CDR3 is 14 residues. Germline values: CDR1 SGHTA, CDR2 FQGTGA. The CDR3 coding sequence is TGTGCCAGCAGCTTTACTGGGGTCACAGATACGCAGTATTTT. It is translated as CASSFTGVTDTQYF.

This clonotype has ten or more counts. The rearrangement uses TRBV7-3 and TRBJ1-5; weak D call: TRBD1 (5 bases). Germline CDR1 reads SGHTA; CDR2 reads FQGTGA. V lost 1 base, J lost 9 bases, and 10 bases lay in between. The CDR3 runs to 13 residues. The CDR3 loop is CASSLKGAGPQHF. The CDR3 nucleotides read TGTGCCAGCAGCTTAAAAGGGGCGGGGCCCCAGCATTTT.

In its sample, this clonotype was seen a few times. The chain carries TRBV20-1 and TRBJ1-1, with D unresolved. Germline CDR1 and CDR2: DFQATT and SNEGSKA (reference sequence). V lost 3 bases and J lost 1, with 15 bases in between. CDR3 length: 15 residues. Here the CDR3 reads CSASIPVQSNTEAFF. CDR3 in DNA: TGCAGTGCTAGTATCCCCGTACAGTCGAACACTGAAGCTTTCTTT.

J is TRBJ1-4 and V is TRBV5-5, with TRBD1 matching 8 bases. The germline V gene has CDR1 SGHKS and CDR2 YYEKEE (reference sequence). The CDR3 consists of 13 residues. The V gene end was trimmed by 5 bases and the J gene end by 5 bases; junction bases not matched to a gene: 2. The CDR3, as DNA: TGTGCCAGCAGACGGACAGGGAATGAAAAACTGTTTTTT. This translates into CASRRTGNEKLFF. Supplemented by reference TRBV5-5 and TRBJ1-4, the full variable domain reads DAGVTQSPTHLIKTRGQQVTLRCSPISGHKSVSWYQQVLGQGPQFIFQYYEKEERGRGNFPDRFSARQFPNYSSELNVNALLLGDSALYLCASRRTGNEKLFFGSGTQLSVL.

This chain connects TRBV6-4 to TRBJ2-5; the D gene is possibly TRBD2 (5 bases). Looked up from germline, CDR1 is MRHNA and CDR2 is SNTAGT. The CDR3 is 10 amino acids. V was clipped by 8 bases and J by 5 bases, with 6 bases between them. The CDR3, as DNA: TGTGCCAGCGAGCGGGAGACCCAGTACTTC. This translates into CASERETQYF.

This clonotype was found a few times. CDR3 in amino acids: CASSVIGSTDTQYF. The CDR3, as DNA: TGTGCCAGCAGCGTGATCGGTAGCACAGATACGCAGTATTTT. The chain is built from TRBV9 and TRBJ2-3; no firm D call. The germline V gene has CDR1 SGDLS and CDR2 YYNGEE. Trimming took 2 bases from V and 0 from J, leaving 7 bases between them. This CDR3 spans 14 amino acids.

This chain joins TRBV4-3 and TRBJ2-2, with D possibly matching TRBD1 (6 bases). The germline V and J ends were trimmed by 2 bases and 4 bases, with 11 bases remaining between them. This CDR3 contains 15 residues. Germline V gene data show CDR1 as LGHNA and CDR2 as YSLEER. CDR3 region: CASSQWGTSTGELFF. The CDR3 DNA is TGCGCCAGCAGCCAATGGGGGACATCCACCGGGGAGCTGTTTTTT.

The chain is built from TRBV5-5 and TRBJ1-1; the match to TRBD1 covers 9 bases. V lost 4 bases, J lost 5 bases, and 6 bases stayed unmatched. The CDR3 totals 14 residues. The V gene's germline CDR1 is SGHKS and CDR2 YYEKEE (reference sequence). CDR3: CASSLGTGRTEAFF. Here the CDR3 DNA reads TGTGCCAGCAGCCTAGGGACAGGGAGGACTGAAGCTTTCTTT.

The V and J genes are TRBV21-1 and TRBJ1-2; the table's D call, TRBD1, has no DNA check behind it. TRBV21-1 constitutes a pseudogene. This CDR3 is 13 amino acids long. The CDR3 DNA reads TGTGCCAACGACAGGGAGTCTTCCGATGGCTACACCTTC. It translates to CANDRESSDGYTF.

The chain joins TRBV4-3 to TRBJ1-6; D is unclear. Germline-derived CDR1 and CDR2 are LGHNA and YSLEER. This CDR3 spans 16 amino acids. The V end lost 0 bases, the J end lost 0 bases, and 6 bases lay between the germline ends. The CDR3: CASSQDRISYNSPLHF. In DNA form, the CDR3 reads TGCGCCAGCAGCCAAGATCGTATCTCCTATAATTCACCCCTCCACTTT.

This clonotype appeared a few times. The V gene is TRBV3-1, the J gene TRBJ1-5; D perhaps matches TRBD1 (5 bases). The CDR3 runs 15 residues. CDR1 and CDR2 from the germline V gene are LGHDT and YNNKEL (reference sequence). Trimming pared 4 bases from V and 7 bases from J, leaving 17 bases between. CDR3 amino acids: CASSPSGRARQPQHF. DNA for the CDR3: TGTGCCAGCAGCCCCTCCGGCAGGGCCCGACAGCCCCAGCATTTT.

This clonotype was counted only a few times. The chain joins TRBV6-5 to TRBJ2-3; D might be TRBD1 (6 bases). In germline, CDR1 is MNHEY, CDR2 SVGAGI. This CDR3 is 14 amino acids long. Trimming pared 2 bases from V and 3 bases from J, leaving 9 bases between. The CDR3 DNA follows: TGTGCCAGCAGTTACGTGGACAGTACAGATACGCAGTATTTT. This codes for CASSYVDSTDTQYF.

This clonotype was found a few times. V is TRBV2 and J is TRBJ2-7; D call uncertain. The CDR3 runs 10 residues. CDR1 and CDR2 from the germline V gene are SNHLY and FYNNEI. V dropped 8 bases and J dropped 3 bases, with 5 bases sitting between them. The CDR3 region is CASANYEQYV. The CDR3 DNA sequence: TGTGCCAGCGCCAACTACGAGCAGTACGTC.

V usage is TRBV12-3 or TRBV12-4 and J usage is TRBJ2-5; tentatively, D is TRBD1 (8 bases). The CDR3 has 14 residues. Trimming removed 6 bases at V and 2 bases at J, with 13 bases between. CDR3 region: CASSSQGGQETQYF. The CDR3 nucleotides are TGTGCCAGCAGCTCACAGGGGGGGCAAGAGACCCAGTACTTC.

V and J are TRBV20-1 and TRBJ1-3, with a possible D match to TRBD1 (5 bases). CDR3 length: 15 residues. The V end lost 5 bases, the J end lost 4 bases, and 18 bases lay between the germline ends. Per the germline V gene, CDR1 is DFQATT and CDR2 is SNEGSKA (reference sequence). The CDR3: CSAPQMDTGGNTIYF. The CDR3 nucleotides are TGCAGTGCTCCACAGATGGACACGGGGGGAAACACCATATATTTT.

This clonotype was recorded a few times. V is TRBV20-1 and J is TRBJ1-1; D might be TRBD1 (5 bases). With 5 bases removed from V and 0 bases from J, the gap between germline ends came to 13 bases. The germline gives CDR1 DFQATT, CDR2 SNEGSKA (reference sequence). The CDR3 length is 14 residues. The CDR3: CSALTGRLNTEAFF. In DNA, the CDR3 is TGCAGTGCTCTCACGGGACGGCTGAACACTGAAGCTTTCTTT.

This clonotype was observed at least ten times. The chain combines TRBV14 with TRBJ1-4; maybe TRBD1 (6 bases). V dropped 2 bases and J dropped 8 bases, with 18 bases sitting between them. The CDR3 spans 16 residues. Germline V gene lookup returns CDR1 SGHDN and CDR2 FVKESK. The CDR3 reads CASSQQFHRVEEKLFF. The CDR3 DNA reads as TGTGCCAGCAGCCAACAATTCCACAGGGTTGAGGAAAAACTGTTTTTT.

This clonotype was picked up a small number of times. The rearrangement links TRBV11-1 to TRBJ2-5; D uncertain. V lost 8 bases, J lost 7 bases, and 17 bases lay in between. This CDR3 spans 13 amino acids. Germline assignment: CDR1 SGHAT and CDR2 FQDESV (reference sequence). CDR3 DNA sequence: TGTGCCAGCCTTTCATCCCGAACGGGGACCCAGTACTTC. This gives the protein CASLSSRTGTQYF.

The sample holds a few counts of this clonotype. V gene TRBV2 combines with J gene TRBJ2-4, with D perhaps TRBD1 or TRBD2 (5 bases each). Germline CDR1 is SNHLY and CDR2 is FYNNEI. The CDR3 extends over 13 amino acids. Trimming shortened V by 4 bases and J by 1 base, and 5 bases separated the two germline ends. The CDR3 region is CASSGGAKNIQYF. In DNA, the CDR3 is TGTGCCAGCAGTGGGGGGGCCAAAAACATTCAGTACTTC.

This clonotype showed up many times. V gene TRBV5-1 combines with J gene TRBJ1-1; D not resolved. This CDR3 comprises 15 residues. With 0 bases removed from V and 4 bases from J, the gap between germline ends came to 13 bases. Germline assignment: CDR1 SGHRS and CDR2 YFSETQ. CDR3 nucleotide sequence: TGCGCCAGCAGCTTGGATGGGCCGCCCATCACTGAAGCTTTCTTT. Residues: CASSLDGPPITEAFF.

This clonotype has just a few counts. The J gene is TRBJ2-3, the V gene TRBV7-2; no clear D. The CDR3 has 13 amino acids. V dropped 3 bases and J dropped 6 bases, with 10 bases sitting between them. CDR1 and CDR2 (germline): SGHTA, FQGNSA. DNA for the CDR3: TGTGCCAGCAGCTTGGGATTTGGCGATACGCAGTATTTT. Translated: CASSLGFGDTQYF.